This TCR beta chain comes out of a study of cytomegalovirus exposure and HLA in healthy donors. Study-level information: Early on, a data release was issued that held about 85 million unique TCRs from HLA-typed donors.

A multiplex PCR was run with 60 Vbeta primers and 13 Jbeta primers. TCRdb's copy holds only in-frame clones and misses some; the assay was immunoSEQ multiplex PCR. Of about 84,000 clones in the sample, approximately 78% are singletons; the top ten hold around 2.6%. This clone came up a few times. Its specificity is unknown. Broader study findings: Most TCR sequences were uncommon, yet certain public TCRs appeared in many donors. Prediction of most subjects' HLA-A and HLA-B alleles by TCR beta sequences was reportedly accurate.

From germline, CDR1 is SGHNT and CDR2 YYREEE (reference sequence). Trimming pared 0 bases from V and 4 bases from J, leaving 8 bases between. The CDR3 totals 14 residues. Nominally healthy donors provided the samples, though records likely missed some immune exposures. The receptor's source is a male donor in good health and CMV-seropositive. The chain links TRBV5-4 to TRBJ1-5, with D possibly matching TRBD1 (5 bases). Sequences were obtained from PBMCs. The CDR3 here is CASSLDPGNQPQHF. In nucleotides, the CDR3 is TGTGCCAGCAGCTTGGATCCAGGGAATCAGCCCCAGCATTTT.